What follows are 25 T cell receptor beta chains derived from one specimen sequenced in a study of blood T cell repertoires in COVID-19. The data were produced by immunoSEQ multiplex PCR, yet TCRdb's version contains in-frame clones alone and is incomplete. The sample carries 120,000 to 150,000 clones, roughly 76% recorded once. Sequencing was performed on peripheral blood. All receptors come from an older man with acute or convalescent COVID-19.

This clone has just one count. J is TRBJ1-1 and V is TRBV29-1; the D gene is possibly TRBD1 (6 bases). Between the trimmed V and J ends, which lost 4 bases and 8 bases, there was a span of 14 bases. In germline, CDR1 is SQVTM, CDR2 ANQGSEA. This CDR3 contains 12 residues. CDR3 loop: CSVGGGGTEAFF. The CDR3 DNA is TGCAGCGTTGGAGGGGGAGGGACAGAAGCTTTCTTT. Filled out from reference TRBV29-1 and TRBJ1-1, the complete variable domain reads SAVISQKPSRDICQRGTSLTIQCQVDSQVTMMFWYRQQPGQSLTLIATANQGSEATYESGFVIDKFPISRPNLTFSTLTVSNMSPEDSSIYLCSVGGGGTEAFFGQGTRLTVV.

The V gene is TRBV28, the J gene TRBJ2-5; no clear D. Per germline, CDR1 MDHEN and CDR2 SYDVKM. Between the trimmed V and J ends, which lost 3 bases and 3 bases, there was a span of 2 bases. The CDR3 extends over 11 amino acids. Written as DNA, the CDR3 is TGTGCCAGCAGTTTCAAAGAGACCCAGTACTTC. It translates to CASSFKETQYF.

The rearrangement joins TRBV5-4 to TRBJ2-7; 7 bases align to TRBD1. The length of the CDR3 is 13 residues. CDR1 and CDR2 from the germline V gene are SGHNT and YYREEE (reference sequence). The trim removed 4 bases at V and 1 base at J, leaving 2 bases unmatched. The CDR3 DNA is TGTGCCAGCAGCATGACAGGGTCCTACGAGCAGTACTTC. It codes for CASSMTGSYEQYF.

This clone has just a few counts. This chain connects TRBV6-6 to TRBJ1-5; D is possibly TRBD1 (6 bases). V dropped 2 bases and J dropped 5 bases, with 13 bases sitting between them. CDR3 size: 15 residues. The germline gives CDR1 MNHNY, CDR2 SVGAGI (reference sequence). The CDR3 DNA is TGTGCCAGCAGTTACATTACAGGGATGGATCAGCCCCAGCATTTT. This encodes CASSYITGMDQPQHF.

Worth noting for this clone: The same CDR3 arises from other DNA sequences in this sample as well. The V gene is TRBV3-1 (or the pseudogene TRBV3-2), the J gene TRBJ1-3; D is unresolved. Germline V gene sequence: CDR1 LGHDT, CDR2 YNNKEL (reference sequence). V was clipped by 4 bases and J by 3 bases, with 7 bases between them. CDR3 length: 13 amino acids. CDR3 coding DNA: TGTGCCAGCAGCCCGGCGGGTGGAAACACCATATATTTT. This codes for CASSPAGGNTIYF.

The chain joins TRBV5-1 to TRBJ1-3; maybe TRBD1 (6 bases). CDR1 and CDR2 from the germline V gene are SGHRS and YFSETQ. The V gene lost 4 bases and the J gene lost 0 bases, with 17 bases spanning the gap. The CDR3 runs 17 residues. In nucleotides, the CDR3 is TGCGCCAGCAGCCCGGACGGGGGGCCAACCTCTGGAAACACCATATATTTT. This codes for CASSPDGGPTSGNTIYF.

A few counts support this clone. The chain is built from TRBV29-1 and TRBJ2-3, with TRBD2 matching over 7 bases. CDR1 and CDR2 from the germline V gene are SQVTM and ANQGSEA. The CDR3 loop spans 15 amino acids. The junction had 8 bases not matched to a gene; V was cut back by 5 bases and J by 0 bases. The CDR3 loop reads CSVPRGGVSTDTQYF. The CDR3, as DNA: TGCAGCGTTCCCCGGGGAGGGGTCAGCACAGATACGCAGTATTTT.

In its sample, this clone was seen a few times. V is TRBV19 and J is TRBJ1-1, with a tentative D call TRBD1 (6 bases). Trimming removed 5 bases from V and 4 bases from J, with 14 bases in between. The CDR3 covers 14 residues. Per germline, CDR1 LNHDA and CDR2 SQIVND (reference sequence). CDR3 coding DNA: TGTGCCAGTAGTGGATCGGGGGGGCCCACTGAAGCTTTCTTT. Residues: CASSGSGGPTEAFF.

This rearrangement joins TRBV19 to TRBJ2-7, with D tentatively TRBD2 (5 bases). Trimming took 6 bases from V and 3 from J, leaving 12 bases between them. The CDR3 runs 13 residues. Germline loops: CDR1 LNHDA, CDR2 SQIVND (reference sequence). CDR3 bases: TGTGCCAGTAGCCGATCCGAGGGCTACGAGCAGTACTTC. Encoded protein: CASSRSEGYEQYF.

This clone was seen only a few times. The chain has TRBV5-1 and TRBJ2-3; 7 nucleotides line up with TRBD2. Per germline, CDR1 SGHRS and CDR2 YFSETQ. Losses at the gene ends were 2 bases for V and 5 bases for J; bases not matched to a gene: 8. This CDR3 is 15 amino acids long. CDR3 sequence reads: CASSLRPSGGDTQYF. CDR3 DNA sequence: TGCGCCAGCAGCTTACGACCTAGCGGCGGAGATACGCAGTATTTT.

V and J are TRBV3-1 (or the pseudogene TRBV3-2) and TRBJ2-2; unclear D gene. CDR1 and CDR2 from the germline V gene are LGHDT and YNNKEL (reference sequence). CDR3 length: 16 amino acids. The germline V and J ends were trimmed by 0 bases and 4 bases, with 12 bases remaining between them. CDR3 DNA: TGTGCCAGCAGCCAAGATTGTCGGTGTCGCACCGGGGAGCTGTTTTTT. Translating gives CASSQDCRCRTGELFF.

The chain links TRBV5-6 to TRBJ2-7, with TRBD1 identical over 9 bases. CDR3 size: 14 residues. V gave up 4 bases and J gave up 2 bases; unmatched junction bases: 4. Germline V gene lookup returns CDR1 SGHDT and CDR2 YYEEEE. CDR3 in DNA: TGTGCCAGCAGCCGGGGGGACAGGGCCTACGAGCAGTACTTC. Its translation is CASSRGDRAYEQYF.

The chain is built from TRBV19 and TRBJ2-2, with TRBD1 matching 8 bases. V lost 7 bases to trimming and J lost 1 base; unmatched junction nucleotides: 5. The CDR3 extends over 15 amino acids. The V gene's germline CDR1 is LNHDA and CDR2 SQIVND (reference sequence). CDR3 in amino acids: CASIEGQGNTGELFF. For the CDR3, the DNA is TGTGCCAGTATCGAAGGACAGGGGAACACCGGGGAGCTGTTTTTT.

The chain combines TRBV7-9 with TRBJ2-1; tentative D call: TRBD2 (5 bases). Trimming took off 3 bases at V and 1 base at J, with 13 bases between the two ends. The CDR3 is 16 amino acids. Germline V gene sequence: CDR1 SEHNR, CDR2 FQNEAQ (reference sequence). The CDR3 loop is CASSLRALGSYNEQFF. The DNA for the CDR3 is TGTGCCAGCAGCTTGAGGGCCCTGGGGTCCTACAATGAGCAGTTCTTC.

DNA for the CDR3: TGTGCCAGCAGTCTGGCGAACACTGAAGCTTTCTTT. The encoded protein is CASSLANTEAFF. The chain carries TRBV12-3 or TRBV12-4 and TRBJ1-1; no firm D call. V lost 5 bases and J 1 base, leaving 5 bases between the germline ends. This CDR3 has 12 residues.

In nucleotides, the CDR3 is TGTGCCAGCAGCTTAACGACAGGGGTCGGGGGGAGCACTGAAGCTTTCTTT. This sequence encodes CASSLTTGVGGSTEAFF. The chain has TRBV7-3 and TRBJ1-1; 8 nucleotides line up with TRBD1. Trimming cost V 0 bases and J 4 bases; bases outside gene matches: 10. CDR3 length: 17 residues. Looked up from germline, CDR1 is SGHTA and CDR2 is FQGTGA.

This clone appeared a few times. The rearrangement links TRBV30 to TRBJ1-2, with 8 bases identical to TRBD1. Germline V gives CDR1 GTSNPN, CDR2 SVGIG (reference sequence). The CDR3 runs 14 residues. V lost 0 bases, J lost 4 bases, and 4 bases stayed unmatched. The CDR3 nucleotides read TGTGCCTGGAGTGTCCCGACAGGGGTCTATGGCTACACCTTC. Its translation: CAWSVPTGVYGYTF.

The gene calls are TRBV4-2 and TRBJ1-3; D possibly corresponds to TRBD1 (5 bases). Germline assignment: CDR1 LGHNA and CDR2 YNFKEQ. This CDR3 is 14 amino acids long. With 1 base removed from V and 1 base from J, the gap between germline ends came to 5 bases. The CDR3 reads CASSQAGSGNTIYF. The DNA for the CDR3 is TGTGCCAGCAGCCAAGCAGGGTCTGGAAACACCATATATTTT.

This chain connects TRBV11-3 to TRBJ2-5; D is ambiguous. V was cut by 3 bases and J by 5 bases, with 13 bases left in between. The CDR3 is 14 residues long. Germline CDR1 and CDR2: SGHNT and YENEEA. This CDR3 reads CASSFNSAAETQYF. CDR3 DNA sequence: TGTGCCAGCAGCTTTAATTCGGCAGCGGAGACCCAGTACTTC.

The chain combines TRBV9 with TRBJ2-5; 12 bases agree with TRBD2. J was trimmed by 2 bases and V by 4 bases; bases with no gene match: 6. CDR1 and CDR2 from the germline V gene are SGDLS and YYNGEE. The CDR3 is made up of 16 amino acids. Here the CDR3 reads CASSPSSGGGQETQYF. The CDR3 DNA reads TGTGCCAGCAGCCCTTCTAGCGGGGGGGGGCAAGAGACCCAGTACTTC.

The rearrangement links TRBV4-2 to TRBJ1-2, with D maybe TRBD1 (5 bases). CDR3 length: 17 residues. Trimming cost V 1 base and J 4 bases, with 19 bases left between them. Germline lookup yields CDR1 LGHNA and CDR2 YNFKEQ. The CDR3 DNA reads as TGTGCCAGCAGCCAAGTCACCCCTGGGGCCGCCGTCTATGGCTACACCTTC. Its protein is CASSQVTPGAAVYGYTF.

The rearrangement joins TRBV29-1 to TRBJ1-2; maybe TRBD1 (5 bases). Germline loops: CDR1 SQVTM, CDR2 ANQGSEA. This CDR3 is 12 amino acids long. CDR3 nucleotides: TGCGTCGGAGGGGATCCTAACTATGGCTACACCTTC. Its translation is CVGGDPNYGYTF. The full variable domain, rest sourced from reference TRBV29-1 and TRBJ1-2, is SAVISQKPSRDICQRGTSLTIQCQVDSQVTMMFWYRQQPGQSLTLIATANQGSEATYESGFVIDKFPISRPNLTFSTLTVSNMSPEDSSIYLCVGGDPNYGYTFGSGTRLTVV.

The sample holds a few counts of this clone. The V call is TRBV18, the J call TRBJ1-5; perhaps TRBD1 as D (6 bases). Germline values: CDR1 KGHSH, CDR2 LQKENI. The CDR3 is 14 residues long. Trimming removed 5 bases at V and 6 bases at J, with 14 bases between. For the CDR3, the DNA is TGTGCCAGCTCATCCCGACAGGTTAGTCAGCCCCAGCATTTT. This encodes CASSSRQVSQPQHF. Variable domain in full (rest from reference TRBV18 and TRBJ1-5): NAGVMQNPRHLVRRRGQEARLRCSPMKGHSHVYWYRQLPEEGLKFMVYLQKENIIDESGMPKERFSAEFPKEGPSILRIQQVVRGDSAAYFCASSSRQVSQPQHFGDGTRLSIL.

J is TRBJ1-5 and V is TRBV5-5; no definite D call. Deletions cut 2 bases from V and 5 bases from J, with 8 bases between. Per germline, CDR1 SGHKS and CDR2 YYEKEE (reference sequence). The CDR3 loop spans 13 amino acids. The CDR3 DNA is TGTGCCAGCAGCTTCGGGGTGGATCAGCCCCAGCATTTT. Amino acid sequence: CASSFGVDQPQHF.

The chain carries TRBV11-2 and TRBJ1-4; D uncertain. Germline CDR1 reads SGHAT; CDR2 reads FQNNGV. The CDR3 covers 14 residues. V lost 5 bases to trimming and J lost 3 bases, with 10 bases between them. Written as DNA, the CDR3 is TGTGCCAGCAGCAAAGACACCGCTAATGAAAAACTGTTTTTT. Its translation: CASSKDTANEKLFF.